A selection of T cell receptor beta chains follows, all from one sample in a study of vaccination effects on CD4 cells after COVID-19. Their antigens remain unidentified. TCRdb's table, derived via immunoSEQ multiplex PCR, lists solely in-frame clones and lacks some. The data hold tens of thousands of clones, with roughly two thirds observed a single time. The sequencing used CD4+ T cells from PBMCs cultured with HIV peptides, collected before COVID-19 vaccination. The receptors come from a human donor who had a prior SARS-CoV-2 infection. Both conserved end residues are part of each CDR3. The D gene is left open where the match is weak. Clone size is not always given. Where it is, it says once, few, many or a class for expanded clones.

V	size	J	D	CDR3	DNA
TRBV4-1	NA	TRBJ2-3	NA	CASTPEPRGSDTQYF	TGCGCCAGCACTCCCGAGCCCAGGGGCTCAGATACGCAGTATTTT
TRBV5-6	few	TRBJ2-5	NA	CASSLFSGLQETQYF	TGTGCCAGCAGCTTGTTTTCGGGTTTACAAGAGACCCAGTACTTC
TRBV18	NA	TRBJ1-2	NA	CASSPPGQGNYGYTF	TGTGCCAGCTCACCACCCGGGCAGGGAAACTATGGCTACACCTTC
TRBV27	NA	TRBJ2-1	NA	CASSPNQGGAGRGNEQFF	TGTGCCAGCAGTCCGAACCAGGGGGGGGCCGGTCGGGGCAATGAGCAGTTCTTC
TRBV4-2	few	TRBJ2-2	TRBD2	CASSPSGTSGRTELFF	TGTGCCAGCAGCCCCTCCGGGACTAGCGGGAGGACGGAGCTGTTTTTT
TRBV2	NA	TRBJ1-2	TRBD1	CATKGNRGVGGYTF	TGTGCCACCAAAGGGAACAGGGGAGTGGGCGGCTACACCTTC
TRBV3-1/TRBV3-2	few	TRBJ1-2	NA	CASSQVGGAGVDGYTF	TGTGCCAGCAGCCAAGTGGGCGGGGCGGGAGTAGATGGCTACACCTTC
TRBV6-5	NA	TRBJ2-5	NA	CASSTGIQETQYF	TGTGCCAGCAGTACAGGGATACAAGAGACCCAGTACTTC
TRBV18	NA	TRBJ1-1	NA	CASSEAWGRDTEAFF	TGTGCCAGCTCCGAGGCTTGGGGGCGGGACACTGAAGCTTTCTTT
TRBV6-5	NA	TRBJ2-3	TRBD2	CASSYIREGGTDTQYF	TGTGCCAGCAGTTACATTCGGGAGGGTGGCACAGATACGCAGTATTTT
TRBV6-2/TRBV6-3	NA	TRBJ2-7	NA	CASSDRILEQYF	TGTGCCAGCAGTGACAGGATTCTGGAGCAGTACTTC
TRBV5-5	NA	TRBJ1-2	NA	CASSFEYYGYTF	TGTGCCAGCAGCTTTGAGTACTATGGCTACACCTTC
TRBV7-9	NA	TRBJ2-5	NA	CASSLMRYQETQYF	TGTGCCAGCAGCTTAATGAGGTACCAAGAGACCCAGTACTTC
TRBV11-3	NA	TRBJ1-5	NA	CASSIRGNQPQHF	TGTGCCAGCAGTATAAGAGGCAATCAGCCCCAGCATTTT
TRBV5-1	NA	TRBJ2-1	NA	CASSLWQVNEQFF	TGCGCCAGCAGCTTGTGGCAGGTCAATGAGCAGTTCTTC
TRBV18	NA	TRBJ2-7	NA	CASSPQGAIYEQYF	TGTGCCAGCTCACCACAGGGAGCCATCTACGAGCAGTACTTC
TRBV5-4	NA	TRBJ2-5	TRBD1	CASSLPGTGVETQYF	TGTGCCAGCAGCTTGCCCGGGACAGGGGTAGAGACCCAGTACTTC
TRBV28	NA	TRBJ2-4	NA	CASSLIEAKNIQYF	TGTGCCAGCAGTTTAATCGAAGCCAAAAACATTCAGTACTTC
TRBV7-7	NA	TRBJ2-3	NA	CASRPRLNRGVGTQYF	TGTGCTAGCAGACCCCGTTTGAATAGGGGGGTTGGGACGCAGTATTTT
TRBV5-1	NA	TRBJ1-1	NA	CASSLFGGNTEAFF	TGCGCCAGCAGCTTGTTCGGGGGGAACACTGAAGCTTTCTTT
TRBV24-1	NA	TRBJ2-5	TRBD2	CATKETSDQETQYF	TGTGCCACCAAAGAGACTAGCGACCAAGAGACCCAGTACTTC
TRBV7-8	NA	TRBJ1-1	NA	CASSLVRGLSTEAFF	TGTGCCAGCAGCTTAGTCCGGGGGCTCAGTACTGAAGCTTTCTTT
TRBV10-3	NA	TRBJ2-1	NA	CAISESVPSGEQFF	TGTGCCATCAGTGAGTCGGTCCCCTCGGGTGAGCAGTTCTTC
TRBV6-6	NA	TRBJ1-2	NA	CASSYPGTPAGYGYTF	TGTGCCAGCAGTTACCCTGGGACACCGGCGGGCTATGGCTACACCTTC
TRBV11-3	few	TRBJ2-1	TRBD2	CASSLGRREEPRDEQFF	TGTGCCAGCAGCTTAGGGCGGCGGGAGGAACCCAGGGATGAGCAGTTCTTC
TRBV3-1/TRBV3-2	NA	TRBJ2-7	NA	CASSQSGTLGEQYF	TGTGCCAGCAGCCAATCTGGGACCCTTGGCGAGCAGTACTTC
TRBV5-1	many	TRBJ2-1	NA	CASSTGPEGAHNEQFF	TGCGCCAGCAGCACTGGCCCGGAGGGCGCCCACAATGAGCAGTTCTTC
TRBV4-3	NA	TRBJ1-5	TRBD1	CASSESNSATGGWQPQHF	TGCGCCAGCAGCGAATCCAACAGTGCGACAGGGGGCTGGCAGCCCCAGCATTTT
TRBV28	few	TRBJ2-2	NA	CASRENTGELFF	TGTGCCAGCAGGGAAAACACCGGGGAGCTGTTTTTT
TRBV11-2	NA	TRBJ2-2	TRBD2	CASTRPGLATGELFF	TGTGCCAGCACCCGACCGGGACTAGCAACCGGGGAGCTGTTTTTT
TRBV7-2	few	TRBJ2-7	NA	CASSLEGFYEQYF	TGTGCCAGCAGCTTAGAGGGGTTCTACGAGCAGTACTTC